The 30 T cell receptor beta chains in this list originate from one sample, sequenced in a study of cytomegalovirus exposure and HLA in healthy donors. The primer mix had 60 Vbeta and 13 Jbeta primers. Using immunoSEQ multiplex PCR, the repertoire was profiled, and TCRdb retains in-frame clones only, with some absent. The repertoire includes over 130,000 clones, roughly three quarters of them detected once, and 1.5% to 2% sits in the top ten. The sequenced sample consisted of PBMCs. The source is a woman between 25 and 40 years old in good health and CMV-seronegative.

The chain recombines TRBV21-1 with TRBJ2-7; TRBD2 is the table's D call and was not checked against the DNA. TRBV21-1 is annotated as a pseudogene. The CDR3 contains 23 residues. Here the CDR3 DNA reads TGTGCCAGCAGCAAAGTCTGCGGACTAGCGGGAGGGCCCCCACCTCGGGTATCCTACGAGCAGTACTTC. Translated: CASSKVCGLAGGPPPRVSYEQYF.

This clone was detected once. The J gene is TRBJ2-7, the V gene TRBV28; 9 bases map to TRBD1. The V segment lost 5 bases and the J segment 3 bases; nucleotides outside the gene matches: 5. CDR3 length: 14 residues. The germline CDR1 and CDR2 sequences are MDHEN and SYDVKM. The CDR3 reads CASSDGQGIYEQYV. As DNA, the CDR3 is TGTGCCAGCAGTGATGGACAGGGGATCTACGAGCAGTACGTC.

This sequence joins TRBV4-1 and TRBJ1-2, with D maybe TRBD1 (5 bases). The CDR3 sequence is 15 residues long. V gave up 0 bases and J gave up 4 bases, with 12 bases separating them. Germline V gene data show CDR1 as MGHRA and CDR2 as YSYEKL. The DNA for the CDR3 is TGCGCCAGCAGCCAAGACAGCAGGGCGTCCTATGGCTACACCTTC. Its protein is CASSQDSRASYGYTF.

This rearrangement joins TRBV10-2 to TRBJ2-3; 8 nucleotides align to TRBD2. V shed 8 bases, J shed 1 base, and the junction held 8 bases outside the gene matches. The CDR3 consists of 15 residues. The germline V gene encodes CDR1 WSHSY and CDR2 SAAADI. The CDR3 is CASLYSAGGTDTQYF. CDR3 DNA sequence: TGCGCCAGCTTGTATTCAGCGGGGGGCACAGATACGCAGTATTTT.

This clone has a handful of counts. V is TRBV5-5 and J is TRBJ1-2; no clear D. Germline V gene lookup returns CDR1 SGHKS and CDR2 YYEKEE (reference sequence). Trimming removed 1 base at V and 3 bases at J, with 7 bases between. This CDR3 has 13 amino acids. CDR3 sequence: CASSLRSYYGYTF. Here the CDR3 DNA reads TGTGCCAGCAGCTTGCGGTCCTACTATGGCTACACCTTC.

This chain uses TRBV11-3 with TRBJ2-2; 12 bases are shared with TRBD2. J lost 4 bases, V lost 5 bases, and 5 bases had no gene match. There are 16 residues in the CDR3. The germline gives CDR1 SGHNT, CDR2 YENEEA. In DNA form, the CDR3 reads TGTGCCAGCAGCCGGCTAGCGGGGGGGGCCACCGGGGAGCTGTTTTTT. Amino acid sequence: CASSRLAGGATGELFF.

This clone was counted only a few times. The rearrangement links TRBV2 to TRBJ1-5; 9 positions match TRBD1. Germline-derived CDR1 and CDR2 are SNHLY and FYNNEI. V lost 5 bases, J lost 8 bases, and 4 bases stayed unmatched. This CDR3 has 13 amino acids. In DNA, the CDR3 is TGTGCCAGCAGTTGGACAGGGGAAGAGCCCCAGCATTTT. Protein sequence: CASSWTGEEPQHF.

The CDR3 reads CASSQEGGQGIYGYTF. The CDR3 nucleotides read TGTGCCAGCAGCCAAGAGGGGGGACAGGGGATCTATGGCTACACCTTC. V gene TRBV4-2 combines with J gene TRBJ1-2; 10 bases match TRBD1. Unmatched junction bases numbered 5, after V lost 0 bases and J lost 4 bases. The CDR3 is 16 residues long. CDR1 LGHNA and CDR2 YNFKEQ come from the germline V gene.

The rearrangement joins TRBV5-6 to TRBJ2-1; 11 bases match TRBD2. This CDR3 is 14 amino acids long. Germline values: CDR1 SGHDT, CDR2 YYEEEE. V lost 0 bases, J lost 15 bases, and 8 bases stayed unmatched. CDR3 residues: CASSLGLAGRDVFF. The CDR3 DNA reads TGTGCCAGCAGCTTGGGACTAGCGGGAAGGGACGTGTTCTTC.

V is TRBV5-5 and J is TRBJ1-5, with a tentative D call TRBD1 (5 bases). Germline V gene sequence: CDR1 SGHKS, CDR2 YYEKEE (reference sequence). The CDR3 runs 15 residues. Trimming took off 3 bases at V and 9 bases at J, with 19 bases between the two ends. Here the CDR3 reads CASSSKGRGIWPQHF. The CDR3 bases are TGTGCCAGCAGCTCCAAGGGGCGAGGAATTTGGCCCCAGCATTTT.

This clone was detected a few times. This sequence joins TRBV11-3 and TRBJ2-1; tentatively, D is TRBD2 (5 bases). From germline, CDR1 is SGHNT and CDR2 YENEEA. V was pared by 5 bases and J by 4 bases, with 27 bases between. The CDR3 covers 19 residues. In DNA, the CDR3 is TGTGCCAGCAGCCCTGGATGGGTCCCCGGGGTGAGTGAGTACAATGAGCAGTTCTTC. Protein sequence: CASSPGWVPGVSEYNEQFF.

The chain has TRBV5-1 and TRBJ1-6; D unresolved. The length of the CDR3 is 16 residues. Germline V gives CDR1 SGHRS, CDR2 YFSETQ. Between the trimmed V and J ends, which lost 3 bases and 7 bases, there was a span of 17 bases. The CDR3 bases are TGCGCCAGCAGCTCCCAACCCTCAGGTGACAATTCACCCCTCCACTTT. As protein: CASSSQPSGDNSPLHF.

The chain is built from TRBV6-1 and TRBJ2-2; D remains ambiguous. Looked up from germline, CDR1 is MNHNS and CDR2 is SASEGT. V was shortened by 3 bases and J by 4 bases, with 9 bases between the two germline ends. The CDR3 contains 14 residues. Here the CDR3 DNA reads TGTGCCAGCAGTGAGCAGGCCGGCACCGGGGAGCTGTTTTTT. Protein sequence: CASSEQAGTGELFF.

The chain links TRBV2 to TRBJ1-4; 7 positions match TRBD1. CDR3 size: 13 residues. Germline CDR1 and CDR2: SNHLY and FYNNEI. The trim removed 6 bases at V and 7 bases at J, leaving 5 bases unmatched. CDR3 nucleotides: TGTGCCAGCAGCGACAGGGTCGGTGAAAAACTGTTTTTT. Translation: CASSDRVGEKLFF.

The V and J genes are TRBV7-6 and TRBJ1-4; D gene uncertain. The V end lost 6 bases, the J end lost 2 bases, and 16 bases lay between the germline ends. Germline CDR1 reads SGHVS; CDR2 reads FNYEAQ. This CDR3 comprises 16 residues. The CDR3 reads CASSSFPGSTNEKLFF. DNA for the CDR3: TGTGCCAGCAGTTCCTTCCCGGGTTCCACTAATGAAAAACTGTTTTTT. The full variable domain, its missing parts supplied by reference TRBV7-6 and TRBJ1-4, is GAGVSQSPRYKVTKRGQDVALRCDPISGHVSLYWYRQALGQGPEFLTYFNYEAQQDKSGLPNDRFSAERPEGSISTLTIQRTEQRDSAMYRCASSSFPGSTNEKLFFGSGTQLSVL.

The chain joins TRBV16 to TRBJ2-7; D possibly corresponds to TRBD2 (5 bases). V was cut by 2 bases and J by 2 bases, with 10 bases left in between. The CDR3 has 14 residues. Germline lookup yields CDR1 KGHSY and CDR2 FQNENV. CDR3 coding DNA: TGTGCCAGCAGCCAAACGGACGGGGCCTACGAGCAGTACTTC. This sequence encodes CASSQTDGAYEQYF.

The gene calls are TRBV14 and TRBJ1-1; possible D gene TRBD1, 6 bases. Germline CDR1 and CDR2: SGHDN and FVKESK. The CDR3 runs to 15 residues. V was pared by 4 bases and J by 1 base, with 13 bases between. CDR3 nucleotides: TGTGCCAGCAGCCCCCAGGGGCTTTCGAACACTGAAGCTTTCTTT. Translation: CASSPQGLSNTEAFF.

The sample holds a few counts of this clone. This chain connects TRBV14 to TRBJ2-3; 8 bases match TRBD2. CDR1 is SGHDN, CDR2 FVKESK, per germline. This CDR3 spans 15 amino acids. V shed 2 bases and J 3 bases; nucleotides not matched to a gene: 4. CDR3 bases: TGTGCCAGCAGCCAACAAGCGGGAGAAACAGATACGCAGTATTTT. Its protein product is CASSQQAGETDTQYF.

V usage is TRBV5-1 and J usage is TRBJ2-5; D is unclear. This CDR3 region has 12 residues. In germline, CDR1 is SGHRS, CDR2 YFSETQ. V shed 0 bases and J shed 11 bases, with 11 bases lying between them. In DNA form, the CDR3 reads TGCGCCAGCAGCTTGGGGCACACGGAGCAGTACTTC. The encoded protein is CASSLGHTEQYF.

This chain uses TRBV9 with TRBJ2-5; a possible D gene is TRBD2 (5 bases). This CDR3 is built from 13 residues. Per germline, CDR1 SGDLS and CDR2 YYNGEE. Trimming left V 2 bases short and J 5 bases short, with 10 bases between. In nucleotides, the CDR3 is TGTGCCAGCAGCGTTTCAGGCGGGGAGACCCAGTACTTC. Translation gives CASSVSGGETQYF.

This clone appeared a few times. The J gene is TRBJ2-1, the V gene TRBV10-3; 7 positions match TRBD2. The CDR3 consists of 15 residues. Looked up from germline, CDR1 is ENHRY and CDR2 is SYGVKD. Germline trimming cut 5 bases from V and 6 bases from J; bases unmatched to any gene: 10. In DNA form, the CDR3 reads TGTGCCATCAGTCCCACGGGGAGGGAGGGCAATGAGCAGTTCTTC. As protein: CAISPTGREGNEQFF.

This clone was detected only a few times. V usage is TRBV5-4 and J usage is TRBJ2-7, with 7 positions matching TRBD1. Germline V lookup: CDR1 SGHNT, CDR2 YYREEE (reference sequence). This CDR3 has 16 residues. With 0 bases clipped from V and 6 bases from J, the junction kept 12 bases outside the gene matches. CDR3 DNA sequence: TGTGCCAGCAGCTTGGTTGGGACAGCTGTGATGATCGAGCAGTACGTC. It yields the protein CASSLVGTAVMIEQYV.

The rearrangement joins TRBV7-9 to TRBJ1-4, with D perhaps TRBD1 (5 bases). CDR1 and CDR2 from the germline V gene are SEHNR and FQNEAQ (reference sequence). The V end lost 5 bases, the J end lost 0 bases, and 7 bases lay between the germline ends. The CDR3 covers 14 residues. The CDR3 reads CASSQGATNEKLFF. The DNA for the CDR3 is TGTGCCAGCAGCCAGGGTGCAACTAATGAAAAACTGTTTTTT. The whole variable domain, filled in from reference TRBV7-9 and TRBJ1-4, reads DTGVSQNPRHKITKRGQNVTFRCDPISEHNRLYWYRQTLGQGPEFLTYFQNEAQLEKSRLLSDRFSAERPKGSFSTLEIQRTEQGDSAMYLCASSQGATNEKLFFGSGTQLSVL.

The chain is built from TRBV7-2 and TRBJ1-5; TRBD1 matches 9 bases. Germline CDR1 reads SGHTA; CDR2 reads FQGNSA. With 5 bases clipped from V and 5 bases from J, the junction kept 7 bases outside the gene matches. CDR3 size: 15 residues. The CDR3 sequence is CASSKRQGEHQPQHF. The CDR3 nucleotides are TGTGCCAGCAGCAAAAGACAGGGGGAGCATCAGCCCCAGCATTTT. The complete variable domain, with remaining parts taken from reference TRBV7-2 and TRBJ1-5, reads GAGVSQSPSNKVTEKGKDVELRCDPISGHTALYWYRQSLGQGLEFLIYFQGNSAPDKSGLPSDRFSAERTGGSVSTLTIQRTQQEDSAVYLCASSKRQGEHQPQHFGDGTRLSIL.

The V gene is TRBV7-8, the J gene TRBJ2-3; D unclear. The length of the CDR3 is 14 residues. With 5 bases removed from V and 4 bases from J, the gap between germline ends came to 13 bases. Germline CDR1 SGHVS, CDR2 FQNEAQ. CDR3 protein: CASSRVRWADTQYF. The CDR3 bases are TGTGCCAGCAGCCGGGTGCGGTGGGCAGATACGCAGTATTTT.

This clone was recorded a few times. The CDR3 here is CASSGREYQETQYF. The CDR3 DNA is TGCGCCAGCAGTGGGCGGGAGTATCAAGAGACCCAGTACTTC. V is TRBV10-1 and J is TRBJ2-5, with 7 bases identical to TRBD2. Germline values: CDR1 WNHNN, CDR2 SYGVQD (reference sequence). CDR3 length: 14 residues. The ends lost 4 bases at V and 2 bases at J; junction bases unmatched: 4.

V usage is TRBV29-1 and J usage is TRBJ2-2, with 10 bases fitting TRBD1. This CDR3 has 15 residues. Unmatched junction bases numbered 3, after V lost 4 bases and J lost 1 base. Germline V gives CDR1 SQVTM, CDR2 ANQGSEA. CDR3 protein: CSVGRTGGNTGELFF. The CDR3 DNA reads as TGCAGCGTTGGCCGGACAGGGGGGAACACCGGGGAGCTGTTTTTT.

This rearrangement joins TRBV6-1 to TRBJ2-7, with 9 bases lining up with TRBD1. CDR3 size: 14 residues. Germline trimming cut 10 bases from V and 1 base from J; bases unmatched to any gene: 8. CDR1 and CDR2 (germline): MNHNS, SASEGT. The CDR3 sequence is CATILTGGSYEQYF. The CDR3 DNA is TGTGCCACCATCCTGACAGGGGGATCCTACGAGCAGTACTTC.

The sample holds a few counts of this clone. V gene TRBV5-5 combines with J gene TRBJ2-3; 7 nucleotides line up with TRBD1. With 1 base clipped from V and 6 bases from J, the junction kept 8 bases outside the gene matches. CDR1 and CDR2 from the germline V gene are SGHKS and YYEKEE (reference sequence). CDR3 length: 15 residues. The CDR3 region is CASSLNRGFWDTQYF. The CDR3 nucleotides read TGTGCCAGCAGCTTGAACAGGGGATTCTGGGATACGCAGTATTTT.

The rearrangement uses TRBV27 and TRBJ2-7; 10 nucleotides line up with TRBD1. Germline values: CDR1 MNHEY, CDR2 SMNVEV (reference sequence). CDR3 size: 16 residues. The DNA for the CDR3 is TGTGCCAGCAGTTTAACCGGGACAGGGGCCTCCCACGAGCAGTACGTC. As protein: CASSLTGTGASHEQYV.